This entry features one TCR beta chain sequence. Measured with immunoSEQ multiplex PCR; TCRdb has only the in-frame clones, and not every one. Of 31,000 or so clones listed, approximately 88% are singletons. The germline gives CDR1 LNHDA, CDR2 SQIVND (reference sequence). With 6 bases removed from V and 6 bases from J, the gap between germline ends came to 17 bases. This CDR3 spans 14 amino acids. The data were obtained in a study of multiple sclerosis patients with progressive multifocal leukoencephalopathy. Time point of the sample: time of PML onset. Every listed patient previously received interferon beta; all PML patients were women.

The chain has TRBV19 and TRBJ1-2; D gene unclear. The source is a woman in her thirties or forties with progressive multifocal leukoencephalopathy. The sequencing used PBMCs, collected from a patient treated with natalizumab. CDR3 in amino acids: CASSQRVQVDGYTF. The CDR3 region has the DNA TGTGCCAGTAGCCAAAGGGTGCAGGTGGATGGCTACACCTTC.